This TCR beta chain stems from a study of CXCR3-negative and CXCR3-positive naive CD8 T cells. Study observations and caveats: More hydrophobic TRB CDR3s occurred in CXCR3-positive than in CXCR3-negative naive cells. Naive CXCR3-negative and CXCR3-positive cells had similar TRBV-TRBJ usage; memory differed.

With respect to this clonotype: Its specificity is not known.

The CDR3 has 12 residues. Germline V gene data show CDR1 as WSHSY and CDR2 as SAAADI. Each TRB cDNA library was prepared by 5' RACE (with UMI labels). TCRdb re-called the 5' RACE reads and gives one entry per CDR3 protein, without DNA. The sample data list about 120,000 distinct CDR3 sequences. Definition of naive CD8+ T cells rested on a CD45RO-CCR7+CD27+CD95- profile. The origin of this receptor is a human donor in good health. Some clones in this sample may be carry-over from other donors' samples. V is TRBV10-2 and J is TRBJ1-1. The sequenced material came from naive CXCR3+ CD8+ T cells from blood. Noted subset: CD45RO-CCR7+CD27+CD95- naive CD8+ T cells expressing CXCR3 (TNR3+). Here the CDR3 reads CASQFEHTEAFF.